The text below deals with one T cell receptor (beta chain). Authors' processing steps: Reference gene primer amplification gave nucleated cell count estimates. Data came from immunoSEQ multiplex PCR; TCRdb stores just in-frame clones and leaves some out. Clone size and the V and J calls come from that table; the DNA yielded D and trimming. Of about 72,000 clones listed, more than 80% were seen once; the top ten hold approximately 35%. The CDR3 is 12 residues long. V dropped 5 bases and J dropped 7 bases, with 15 bases sitting between them. Germline-derived CDR1 and CDR2 are SQVTM and ANQGSEA. This entry comes from a study of blood T cell repertoires in COVID-19. Study-wide background: Sample material is recorded as cDNA or gDNA derived from T cells, B-cell-depleted T cells, or PBMCs.

This clonotype was sampled from an elderly woman with active or convalescent COVID-19. The sequenced sample was peripheral blood. V gene TRBV29-1 combines with J gene TRBJ2-7, with D tentatively TRBD1 (6 bases). CDR3 DNA sequence: TGCAGCGTTTTAAATCGAGGGGGTGAGCAGTACTTC. This gives the protein CSVLNRGGEQYF.